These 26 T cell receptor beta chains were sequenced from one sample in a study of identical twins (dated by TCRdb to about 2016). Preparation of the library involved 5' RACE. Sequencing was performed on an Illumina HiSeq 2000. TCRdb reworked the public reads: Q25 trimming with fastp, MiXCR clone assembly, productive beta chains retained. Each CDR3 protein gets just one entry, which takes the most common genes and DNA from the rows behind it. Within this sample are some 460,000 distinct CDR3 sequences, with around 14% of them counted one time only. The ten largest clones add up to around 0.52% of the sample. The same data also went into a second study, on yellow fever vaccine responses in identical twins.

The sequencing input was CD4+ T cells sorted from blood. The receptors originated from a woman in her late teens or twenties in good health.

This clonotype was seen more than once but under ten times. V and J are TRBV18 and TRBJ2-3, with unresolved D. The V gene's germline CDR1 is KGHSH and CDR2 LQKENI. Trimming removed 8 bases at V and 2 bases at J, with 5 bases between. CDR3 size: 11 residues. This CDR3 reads CASTDTDTQYF. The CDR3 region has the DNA TGTGCCAGCACCGACACAGATACGCAGTATTTT.

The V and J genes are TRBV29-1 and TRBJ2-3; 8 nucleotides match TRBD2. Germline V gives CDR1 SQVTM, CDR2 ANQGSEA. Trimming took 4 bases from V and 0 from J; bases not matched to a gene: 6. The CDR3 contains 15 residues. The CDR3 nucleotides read TGCAGCGTTGGGAGCGGGAGCTCTAGCACAGATACGCAGTATTTT. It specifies CSVGSGSSSTDTQYF.

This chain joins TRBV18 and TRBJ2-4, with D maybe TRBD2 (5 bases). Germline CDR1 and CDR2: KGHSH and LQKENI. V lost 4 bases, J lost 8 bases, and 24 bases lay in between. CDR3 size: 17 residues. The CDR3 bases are TGTGCCAGCTCACGGAGGTATGGAGCCAACCCCGAACACATTCAGTACTTC. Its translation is CASSRRYGANPEHIQYF. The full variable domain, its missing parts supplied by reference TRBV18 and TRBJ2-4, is NAGVMQNPRHLVRRRGQEARLRCSPMKGHSHVYWYRQLPEEGLKFMVYLQKENIIDESGMPKERFSAEFPKEGPSILRIQQVVRGDSAAYFCASSRRYGANPEHIQYFGAGTRLSVL.

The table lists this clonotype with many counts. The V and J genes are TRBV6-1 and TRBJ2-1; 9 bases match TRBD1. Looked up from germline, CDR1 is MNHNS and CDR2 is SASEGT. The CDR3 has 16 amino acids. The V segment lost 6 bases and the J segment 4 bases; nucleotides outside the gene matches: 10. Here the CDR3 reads CASRTFRDREYNEQFF. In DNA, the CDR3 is TGTGCCAGCAGAACCTTCCGGGACAGGGAGTACAATGAGCAGTTCTTC.

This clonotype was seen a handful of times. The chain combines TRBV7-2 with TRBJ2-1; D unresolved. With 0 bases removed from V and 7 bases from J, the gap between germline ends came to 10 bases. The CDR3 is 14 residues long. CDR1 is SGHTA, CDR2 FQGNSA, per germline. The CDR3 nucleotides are TGTGCCAGCAGCTTAGCCCTCTATATAAATGAGCAGTTCTTC. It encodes CASSLALYINEQFF.

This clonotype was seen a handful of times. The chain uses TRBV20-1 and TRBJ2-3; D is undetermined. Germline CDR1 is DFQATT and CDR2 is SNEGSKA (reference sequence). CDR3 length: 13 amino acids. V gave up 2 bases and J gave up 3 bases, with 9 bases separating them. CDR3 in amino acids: CSARPTGTDTQYF. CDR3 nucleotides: TGCAGTGCTAGACCGACTGGTACAGATACGCAGTATTTT.

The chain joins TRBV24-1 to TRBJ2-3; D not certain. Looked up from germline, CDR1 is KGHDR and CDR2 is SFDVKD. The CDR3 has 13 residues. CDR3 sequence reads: CATQTGSTDTQYF. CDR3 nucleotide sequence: TGTGCGACCCAAACCGGATCCACAGATACGCAGTATTTT.

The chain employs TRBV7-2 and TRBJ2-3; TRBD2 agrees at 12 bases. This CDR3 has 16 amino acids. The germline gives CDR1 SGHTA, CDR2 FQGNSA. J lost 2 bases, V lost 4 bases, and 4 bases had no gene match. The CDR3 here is CASSSGLAGYTDTQYF. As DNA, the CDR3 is TGTGCCAGCAGCTCTGGACTAGCGGGATACACAGATACGCAGTATTTT.

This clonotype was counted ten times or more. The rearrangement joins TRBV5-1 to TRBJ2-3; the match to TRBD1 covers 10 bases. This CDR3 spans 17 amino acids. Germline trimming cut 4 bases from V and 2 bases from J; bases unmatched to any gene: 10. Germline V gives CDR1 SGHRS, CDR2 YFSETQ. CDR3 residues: CASSRAGTGVPTDTQYF. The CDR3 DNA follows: TGCGCCAGCAGCCGGGCTGGGACAGGGGTTCCCACAGATACGCAGTATTTT.

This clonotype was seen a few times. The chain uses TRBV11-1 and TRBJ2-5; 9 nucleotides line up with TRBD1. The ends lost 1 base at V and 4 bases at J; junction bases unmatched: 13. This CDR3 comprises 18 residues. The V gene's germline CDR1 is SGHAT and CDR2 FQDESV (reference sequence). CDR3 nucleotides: TGTGCCAGCAGCTTAGAGATGCCCGGGACAGGGAGGGGAGAGACCCAGTACTTC. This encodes CASSLEMPGTGRGETQYF.

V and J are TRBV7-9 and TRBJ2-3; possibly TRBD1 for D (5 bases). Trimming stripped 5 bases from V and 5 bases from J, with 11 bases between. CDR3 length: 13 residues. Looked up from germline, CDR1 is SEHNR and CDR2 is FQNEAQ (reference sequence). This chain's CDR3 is CASSERQLDTQYF. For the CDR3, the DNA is TGTGCCAGCAGCGAGCGACAGTTAGATACGCAGTATTTT.

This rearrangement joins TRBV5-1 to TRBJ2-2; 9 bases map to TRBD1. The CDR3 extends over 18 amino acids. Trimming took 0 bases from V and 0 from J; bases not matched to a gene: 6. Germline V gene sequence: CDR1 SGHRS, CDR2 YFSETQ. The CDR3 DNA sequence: TGCGCCAGCAGCTTGGAGGGGACAGGGAAGGCGAACACCGGGGAGCTGTTTTTT. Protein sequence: CASSLEGTGKANTGELFF.

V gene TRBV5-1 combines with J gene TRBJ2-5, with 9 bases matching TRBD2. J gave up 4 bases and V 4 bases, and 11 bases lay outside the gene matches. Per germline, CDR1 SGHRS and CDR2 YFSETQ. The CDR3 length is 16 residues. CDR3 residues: CASSQTVLAGRETQYF. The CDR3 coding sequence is TGCGCCAGCAGCCAGACAGTTCTAGCGGGACGAGAGACCCAGTACTTC.

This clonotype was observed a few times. Written as DNA, the CDR3 is TGTGCCAGCAGTGCCCCGGGACAGGGGGCCAAAAACATTCAGTACTTC. As protein: CASSAPGQGAKNIQYF. The gene calls are TRBV2 and TRBJ2-4; 10 bases line up with TRBD1. The V segment lost 4 bases and the J segment 1 base; nucleotides outside the gene matches: 4. Germline V gene sequence: CDR1 SNHLY, CDR2 FYNNEI. The CDR3 spans 16 residues.

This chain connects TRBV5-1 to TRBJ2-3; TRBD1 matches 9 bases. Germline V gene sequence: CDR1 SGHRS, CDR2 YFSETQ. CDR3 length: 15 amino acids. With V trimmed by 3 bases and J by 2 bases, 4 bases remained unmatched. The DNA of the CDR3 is TGCGCCAGCAGCTGGACAGGGGCCTACACAGATACGCAGTATTTT. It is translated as CASSWTGAYTDTQYF.

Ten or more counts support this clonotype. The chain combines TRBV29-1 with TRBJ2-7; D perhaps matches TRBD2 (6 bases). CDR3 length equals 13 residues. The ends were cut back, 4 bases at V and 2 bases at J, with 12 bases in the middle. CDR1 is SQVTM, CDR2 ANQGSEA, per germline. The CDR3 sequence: CSVAGTATYEQYF. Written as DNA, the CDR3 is TGCAGCGTTGCCGGGACTGCGACCTACGAGCAGTACTTC.

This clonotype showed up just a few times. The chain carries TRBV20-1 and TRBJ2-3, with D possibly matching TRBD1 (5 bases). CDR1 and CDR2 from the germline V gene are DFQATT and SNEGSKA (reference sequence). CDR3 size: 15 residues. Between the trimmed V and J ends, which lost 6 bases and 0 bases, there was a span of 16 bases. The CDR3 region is CSARRRGDSTDTQYF. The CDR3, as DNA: TGCAGTGCCCGTAGAAGGGGCGATAGCACAGATACGCAGTATTTT.

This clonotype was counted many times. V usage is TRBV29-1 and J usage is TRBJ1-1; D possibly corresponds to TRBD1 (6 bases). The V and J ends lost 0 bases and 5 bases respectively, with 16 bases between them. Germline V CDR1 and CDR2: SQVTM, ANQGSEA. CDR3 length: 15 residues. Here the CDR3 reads CSVEDDGQGRTEAFF. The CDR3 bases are TGCAGCGTTGAAGATGACGGGCAGGGGCGTACTGAAGCTTTCTTT.

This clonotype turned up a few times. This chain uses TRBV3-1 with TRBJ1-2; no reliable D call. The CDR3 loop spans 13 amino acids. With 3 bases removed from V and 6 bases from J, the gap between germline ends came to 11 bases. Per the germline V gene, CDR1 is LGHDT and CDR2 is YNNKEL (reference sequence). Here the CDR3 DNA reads TGTGCCAGCAGCCATCTCGAGGGTAATGGCTACACCTTC. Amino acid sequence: CASSHLEGNGYTF.

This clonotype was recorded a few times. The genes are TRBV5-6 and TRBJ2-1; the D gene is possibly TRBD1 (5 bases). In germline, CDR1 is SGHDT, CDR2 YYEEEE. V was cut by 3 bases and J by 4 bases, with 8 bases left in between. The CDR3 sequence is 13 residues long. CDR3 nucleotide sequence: TGTGCCAGCAGCTGGACACGATACAATGAGCAGTTCTTC. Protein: CASSWTRYNEQFF.

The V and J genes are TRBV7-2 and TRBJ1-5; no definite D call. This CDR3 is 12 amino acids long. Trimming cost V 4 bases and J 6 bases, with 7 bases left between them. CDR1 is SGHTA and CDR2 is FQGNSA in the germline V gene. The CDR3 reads CASSSSGQPQHF. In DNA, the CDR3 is TGTGCCAGCAGCTCCTCGGGTCAGCCCCAGCATTTT. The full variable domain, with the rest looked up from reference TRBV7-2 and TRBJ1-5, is GAGVSQSPSNKVTEKGKDVELRCDPISGHTALYWYRQSLGQGLEFLIYFQGNSAPDKSGLPSDRFSAERTGGSVSTLTIQRTQQEDSAVYLCASSSSGQPQHFGDGTRLSIL.

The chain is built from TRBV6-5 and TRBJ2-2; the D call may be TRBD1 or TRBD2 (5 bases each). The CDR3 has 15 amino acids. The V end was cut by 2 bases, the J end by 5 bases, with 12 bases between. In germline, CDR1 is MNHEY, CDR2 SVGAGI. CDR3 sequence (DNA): TGTGCCAGCAGTTACGACAGCTCGGGGACCGGGGAGCTGTTTTTT. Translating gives CASSYDSSGTGELFF.

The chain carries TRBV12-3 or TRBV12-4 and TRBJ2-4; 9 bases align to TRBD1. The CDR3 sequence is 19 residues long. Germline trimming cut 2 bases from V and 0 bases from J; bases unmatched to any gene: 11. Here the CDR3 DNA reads TGTGCCAGCAGTTTAATCGGACAGGGGTTCTCCCTAGCCAAAAACATTCAGTACTTC. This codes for CASSLIGQGFSLAKNIQYF.

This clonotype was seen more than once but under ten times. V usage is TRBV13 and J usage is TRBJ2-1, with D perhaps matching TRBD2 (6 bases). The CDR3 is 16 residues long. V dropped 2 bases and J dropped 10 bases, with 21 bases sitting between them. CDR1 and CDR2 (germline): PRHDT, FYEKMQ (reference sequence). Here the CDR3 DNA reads TGTGCCAGCAGCTTAAACCGGGACGTTGGGAGGAGAGAGCAGTTCTTC. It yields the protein CASSLNRDVGRREQFF.

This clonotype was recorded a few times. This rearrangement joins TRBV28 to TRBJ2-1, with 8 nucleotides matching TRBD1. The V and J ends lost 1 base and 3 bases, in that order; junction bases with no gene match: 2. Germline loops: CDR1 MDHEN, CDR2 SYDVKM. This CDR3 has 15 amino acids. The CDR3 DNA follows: TGTGCCAGCAGTTTATTGGGACAGGTCTACAATGAGCAGTTCTTC. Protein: CASSLLGQVYNEQFF.

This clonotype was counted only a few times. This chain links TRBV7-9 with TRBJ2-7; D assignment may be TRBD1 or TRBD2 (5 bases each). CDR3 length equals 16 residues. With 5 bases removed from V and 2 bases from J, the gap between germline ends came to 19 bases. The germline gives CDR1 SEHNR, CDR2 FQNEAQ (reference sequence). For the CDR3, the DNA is TGTGCCAGCAGCCCTACTGAGGGGTCAACTACCTACGAGCAGTACTTC. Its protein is CASSPTEGSTTYEQYF.